This is a list of T cell receptor beta chains from one sample in a study of shared clonotypes between healthy human individuals. The protocol was immunoSEQ multiplex PCR, while the TCRdb copy is restricted to in-frame clones and leaves out a portion. The sample carries about 1 million clones, about 74% recorded once. Material for sequencing was memory CD4+ T cells sorted from blood. Source of these receptors: a man aged 18 to 35 in good health. The CDR3 runs from the conserved cysteine through the conserved F or W. A D gene is named only where the DNA matches it firmly. Size values are once, few and many counts, or a class for expanded clones, and some rows have none.

.,TRBV5-1,TRBJ2-7,TRBD1,TGCGCCAGCAGCTTGGTCCAGGGGGTGGGCGAGCAGTACTTC,CASSLVQGVGEQYF
.,TRBV28,TRBJ2-7,TRBD1,TGTGCCAGCAGCGTCGGGACAGGGATCTACGAGCAGTACTTC,CASSVGTGIYEQYF
.,TRBV11-2,TRBJ2-1,.,TGTGCCAGCAGCTCAGGAGGGGCAGGGGGCTCCTACAATGAGCAGTTCTTC,CASSSGGAGGSYNEQFF
.,TRBV7-8,TRBJ1-5,TRBD1,TGTGCCAGCAGCTCACGCCCCGCCGTTCCCACCGGGACAGGGAAGGATCAGCCCCAGCATTTT,CASSSRPAVPTGTGKDQPQHF
.,TRBV28,TRBJ1-2,TRBD1,TGTGCCAGCAGTGGATCATTGGGACAGGGGGGCTACACCTTC,CASSGSLGQGGYTF
few,TRBV19,TRBJ2-3,.,TGTGCCAGTAGTGGTAGCGGAAACACAGATACGCAGTATTTT,CASSGSGNTDTQYF
.,TRBV12-5,TRBJ1-2,.,TGTGCTAGTGGTTTGCCCCGGACGAGGGGCTACACCTTC,CASGLPRTRGYTF
few,TRBV28,TRBJ1-2,.,TGTGCCAGCAGTTTATCGGAGGGAAGGGACTATGGCTACACCTTC,CASSLSEGRDYGYTF
.,TRBV7-7,TRBJ2-1,TRBD2,TGTGCTAGCAGCTTTACCGGACCGGGGGGAGAGCAGTTCTTC,CASSFTGPGGEQFF
many,TRBV2,TRBJ1-2,.,TGTGCCAGCAGTGAACAGGGCAGCAACTATGGCTACACCTTC,CASSEQGSNYGYTF
.,TRBV5-1,TRBJ1-5,.,TGCGCCAGCAGTCAGGGTGGCAATCAGCCCCAGCATTTT,CASSQGGNQPQHF
.,TRBV19,TRBJ1-1,.,TGTGCCAGTAGGACGACAGAAATGAACACTGAAGCTTTCTTT,CASRTTEMNTEAFF
.,TRBV5-1,TRBJ2-6,.,TGCGCCAGCGGGGGTGGGGAATCTGGGGCCAACGTCCTGACTTTC,CASGGGESGANVLTF
once,TRBV6-1,TRBJ2-7,.,TGTGCCAGCAGTGATACCGGGGCCGAGGGGGAGCAGTACTTC,CASSDTGAEGEQYF
.,TRBV28,TRBJ1-6,TRBD1,TGTGCCAGCAGGGGGACAGGGGAACCGATCTATAATTCACCCCTCCACTTT,CASRGTGEPIYNSPLHF
.,TRBV5-1,TRBJ2-3,.,TGCGCCAGCAGCGGGATGACAGATACGCAGTATTTT,CASSGMTDTQYF
.,TRBV7-7,TRBJ2-1,TRBD2,TGTGCTAGCAGCTTAGTAGGGACTAGCGGAAACTACAATGAGCAGTTCTTC,CASSLVGTSGNYNEQFF
.,TRBV7-9,TRBJ2-7,.,TGTGCCAGCAGCTTAGAAGGGAGCTCCTACGAGCAGTACTTC,CASSLEGSSYEQYF
once,TRBV5-5,TRBJ1-5,.,TGTGCCAGCAGGGAGGGATCTGGCAATCAGCCCCAGCATTTT,CASREGSGNQPQHF
once,TRBV6-1,TRBJ1-2,.,TGTGCCAGCAGTGCCTCCGGGGCTAACTATGGCTACACCTTC,CASSASGANYGYTF
.,TRBV6-1,TRBJ2-7,TRBD2,TGTGCCAGCAGTAAGACTAGCGGGAGTGGCGAGCAGTACTTC,CASSKTSGSGEQYF
once,TRBV5-1,TRBJ2-3,.,TGCGCCAGCAGCTTGGATCCCAGCACAGATACGCAGTATTTT,CASSLDPSTDTQYF
.,TRBV2,TRBJ1-5,.,TGTGCCAGCCTCGGAGATAGCAATCAGCCCCAGCATTTT,CASLGDSNQPQHF
.,TRBV7-9,TRBJ2-2,.,TGTGCCAGCAGCCGACAGCCGAACACCGGGGAGCTGTTTTTT,CASSRQPNTGELFF
.,TRBV5-4,TRBJ2-5,.,TGTGCCAGCAGCCAGGGGACCAAAGTCCAAGAGACCCAGTACTTC,CASSQGTKVQETQYF
.,TRBV27,TRBJ1-1,TRBD1,TGTGCCAGCAGTCCCGACAGGGAAAGGAGCACTGAAGCTTTCTTT,CASSPDRERSTEAFF
few,TRBV6-1,TRBJ2-1,.,TGTGCCAGCAGTGTCGACTTTCCCGCCTACAATGAGCAGTTCTTC,CASSVDFPAYNEQFF
.,TRBV5-4,TRBJ2-1,TRBD2,TGTGCCAGCACTCCCCCCACGGGACTAGCGGGAGGGAAGCAGTTCTTC,CASTPPTGLAGGKQFF
.,TRBV9,TRBJ2-1,.,TGTGCCAGCAGCGCGACGGGGGTCGGGTATGAGCAGTTCTTC,CASSATGVGYEQFF
.,TRBV11-2,TRBJ1-5,.,TGTGCCAGCAGCTTACAGGGATGGAGCAATCAGCCCCAGCATTTT,CASSLQGWSNQPQHF
once,TRBV5-1,TRBJ1-2,.,TGCGCCAGCAGCTTGGCCGGCTCCGAATCCTACAACTATGGCTACACCTTC,CASSLAGSESYNYGYTF
.,TRBV30,TRBJ2-1,.,TGTGCCTGGCTCCCTCACTCGGCGGGTGCGTTCTTC,CAWLPHSAGAFF
many,TRBV9,TRBJ2-7,.,TGTGCCAGCAGCGTAGGGAGGGGTTCCTACGAGCAGTACTTC,CASSVGRGSYEQYF
.,TRBV5-4,TRBJ2-5,TRBD2,TGTGCCAGCAGCTTGCGGTTGGGGGGGGGACAAGAGACCCAGTACTTC,CASSLRLGGGQETQYF
few,TRBV30,TRBJ1-1,.,TGTGCCTGGAGTCTTGGAAGGAACACTGAAGCTTTCTTT,CAWSLGRNTEAFF
.,TRBV5-1,TRBJ2-3,TRBD2,TGCGCCAGCAGCGAGACTAGCGGAGGGAGCACAGATACGCAGTATTTT,CASSETSGGSTDTQYF
.,TRBV5-1,TRBJ1-3,.,TGCGCCAGCAGCCCCGGACAGATCAACACCATATATTTT,CASSPGQINTIYF